Below are 30 T cell receptor beta chains sequenced from a single sample in a study of molecular identifiers for immune sequencing clone quantification. In TCRdb, the PCR reads were re-called with MiXCR into one record per CDR3 protein. Of more than 450,000 distinct CDR3 sequences listed, 20% to 25% are singletons. Sequencing used naive CD8+ T cells from blood, with Jurkat cell RNA spiked in. Subset reported: FACS-sorted CD8+CD4-CCR7+CD45RA+ naive T cells. These receptor sequences come from a human donor in good health. Some libraries in this study had Jurkat cell RNA spiked in.

About this clonotype: A much larger clone lies one base from this, so it may be a read error. This chain uses TRBV6-5 with TRBJ2-7, with D possibly being TRBD2 (6 bases). Trimming pared 5 bases from V and 7 bases from J, leaving 18 bases between. Germline assignment: CDR1 MNHEY and CDR2 SVGAGI. The CDR3 contains 14 residues. CDR3 region: CASSLWRDPVEQYF. CDR3 DNA: TGTGCCAGCAGTCTATGGAGGGACCCGGTGGAGCAGTACTTC.

This clonotype has more than one count but fewer than ten. The chain joins TRBV30 to TRBJ1-2, with D possibly matching TRBD1 (5 bases). Trimming pared 4 bases from V and 2 bases from J, leaving 17 bases between. CDR1 is GTSNPN and CDR2 is SVGIG in the germline V gene (reference sequence). The CDR3 runs to 15 residues. The CDR3 DNA reads as TGTGCCTGGACTTGGGACCCCACTCCCAACTATGGCTACACCTTC. This sequence encodes CAWTWDPTPNYGYTF.

The rearrangement links TRBV20-1 to TRBJ2-1; D is ambiguous. V shed 3 bases and J shed 9 bases, with 12 bases lying between them. CDR1 and CDR2 from the germline V gene are DFQATT and SNEGSKA (reference sequence). This CDR3 region has 12 residues. CDR3 sequence reads: CSARLSPSEQFF. The CDR3 coding sequence is TGCAGTGCTAGGTTATCGCCCAGTGAGCAGTTCTTC.

J is TRBJ2-7 and V is TRBV27, with 8 bases lining up with TRBD1. CDR1 and CDR2 from the germline V gene are MNHEY and SMNVEV (reference sequence). This CDR3 contains 14 residues. V was pared by 3 bases and J by 10 bases, with 11 bases of the junction left unmatched. CDR3 in amino acids: CASSFQGAQVDQYF. Written as DNA, the CDR3 is TGTGCCAGCAGTTTTCAGGGGGCGCAGGTGGATCAGTACTTC.

This clonotype showed up just a few times. The chain employs TRBV4-3 and TRBJ2-5; 8 bases line up with TRBD1. CDR1 LGHNA and CDR2 YSLEER come from the germline V gene. J was trimmed by 5 bases and V by 3 bases; bases with no gene match: 8. The CDR3 extends over 15 amino acids. CDR3 sequence reads: CASSHRRQGPETQYF. CDR3 in DNA: TGCGCCAGCAGCCACCGAAGACAGGGGCCGGAGACCCAGTACTTC.

This chain uses TRBV7-6 with TRBJ2-2; D could derive from TRBD1 or TRBD2 (5 bases each). Germline CDR1 and CDR2: SGHVS and FNYEAQ. CDR3 length: 16 amino acids. The V end lost 4 bases, the J end lost 3 bases, and 15 bases lay between the germline ends. In DNA form, the CDR3 reads TGTGCCAGCAGCTCGACGAGGGGTGGCTACACCGGGGAGCTGTTTTTT. Its translation is CASSSTRGGYTGELFF.

The table lists this clonotype with many counts. The chain is built from TRBV7-9 and TRBJ2-1, with TRBD1 matching 9 bases. The CDR3 is 15 residues long. Trimming at V came to 3 bases and at J to 4 bases, leaving 4 bases not matched to a gene. Per germline, CDR1 SEHNR and CDR2 FQNEAQ (reference sequence). The CDR3 region is CASSFPGQGYNEQFF. The DNA of the CDR3 is TGTGCCAGCAGCTTTCCGGGACAGGGTTACAATGAGCAGTTCTTC.

This clonotype has only a few counts. The rearrangement joins TRBV27 to TRBJ2-1; D perhaps matches TRBD2 (7 bases). Trimming shortened V by 5 bases and J by 8 bases, and 22 bases separated the two germline ends. This CDR3 is 16 amino acids long. CDR1 is MNHEY, CDR2 SMNVEV, per germline (reference sequence). CDR3 amino acids: CASSPHGPGGLDEQFF. The CDR3 coding sequence is TGTGCCAGCAGTCCCCACGGACCGGGGGGCCTGGATGAGCAGTTCTTC.

This clonotype has more than one count but fewer than ten. The J gene is TRBJ2-7, the V gene TRBV12-3 or TRBV12-4; 7 positions agree with TRBD2. The CDR3 covers 14 residues. V lost 1 base to trimming and J lost 3 bases; unmatched junction nucleotides: 3. The CDR3: CASSLDPSGYEQYF. For the CDR3, the DNA is TGTGCCAGCAGTTTAGACCCTAGCGGCTACGAGCAGTACTTC.

The chain links TRBV4-1 to TRBJ2-1, with 7 bases matching TRBD1. This CDR3 has 15 amino acids. Germline V gene lookup returns CDR1 MGHRA and CDR2 YSYEKL. V shed 3 bases, J shed 3 bases, and the junction held 5 bases outside the gene matches. The CDR3 DNA reads as TGCGCCAGCAGCCACGAGACAGGGTACTACAATGAGCAGTTCTTC. It codes for CASSHETGYYNEQFF.

A remark on this clonotype: Since no conserved phenylalanine or tryptophan closes the CDR3, a read error is the likely cause. This chain joins TRBV4-1 and TRBJ2-7; D perhaps matches TRBD1 (6 bases). Germline loops: CDR1 MGHRA, CDR2 YSYEKL. CDR3 length: 17 amino acids. Trimming stripped 1 base from V and 2 bases from J, with 18 bases between. The chain's CDR3 is CASSQVGSGDAAYEQYL. In DNA form, the CDR3 reads TGCGCCAGCAGCCAAGTAGGTTCAGGGGACGCGGCCTACGAGCAGTACCTC.

To note about this clonotype: This may be a read error: a much more frequent sequence differs by one nucleotide. V is TRBV29-1 and J is TRBJ2-1, with 10 bases matching TRBD2. This CDR3 region has 15 residues. Germline V gives CDR1 SQVTM, CDR2 ANQGSEA. CDR3 in DNA: TGCAGCGTTGTAGGACTAGCGGCCTCCTACAATGAGCAGGTCTTC. This translates into CSVVGLAASYNEQVF.

This clonotype was seen repeatedly, ten times or more. This chain links TRBV5-6 with TRBJ2-7, with D tentatively TRBD2 (6 bases). The ends were cut back, 4 bases at V and 3 bases at J, with 11 bases in the middle. Germline CDR1 reads SGHDT; CDR2 reads YYEEEE. CDR3 length equals 13 residues. The CDR3 protein is CASSPPTSYEQYF. Written as DNA, the CDR3 is TGTGCCAGCAGCCCACCGACTAGCTACGAGCAGTACTTC.

V usage is TRBV7-9 and J usage is TRBJ1-6; the D gene is possibly TRBD1 (5 bases). There are 14 residues in the CDR3. V lost 5 bases to trimming and J lost 9 bases, with 14 bases between them. From germline, CDR1 is SEHNR and CDR2 FQNEAQ (reference sequence). The CDR3 region is CASSPPGSSSPLHF. The CDR3 bases are TGTGCCAGCAGCCCCCCAGGGTCGAGTTCACCCCTCCACTTT.

This clonotype was detected only a few times. The chain's CDR3 is CASSQDRGTKNTEAFF. The CDR3 coding sequence is TGCGCCAGCAGCCAAGATAGGGGGACAAAGAACACTGAAGCTTTCTTT. The rearrangement joins TRBV4-3 to TRBJ1-1; tentative D call: TRBD1 (6 bases). The germline V gene encodes CDR1 LGHNA and CDR2 YSLEER. V lost 0 bases, J lost 1 base, and 12 bases lay in between. The CDR3 runs 16 residues.

In regard to this clonotype: No conserved phenylalanine or tryptophan is present at the end of the CDR3, so a read error is the likely explanation. This sequence joins TRBV5-4 and TRBJ1-1; no clear D gene. V was pared by 4 bases and J by 1 base, with 11 bases between. The germline CDR1 and CDR2 sequences are SGHNT and YYREEE (reference sequence). The CDR3 spans 14 residues. The CDR3 region is CASSPRAGNTEAFL. DNA for the CDR3: TGTGCCAGCAGCCCAAGAGCGGGGAACACTGAAGCTTTCCTT.

This clonotype was observed many times. The genes are TRBV7-9 and TRBJ2-7, with D uncertain. This CDR3 contains 12 residues. CDR1 and CDR2 from the germline V gene are SEHNR and FQNEAQ (reference sequence). V was trimmed by 6 bases and J by 7 bases, leaving 13 bases between them. For the CDR3, the DNA is TGTGCCAGCAGTTCAAATGTAGAAGAGCAGTACTTC. Its translation: CASSSNVEEQYF.

On this clonotype itself: This clone may be a read error of a much larger clone one base away. V and J are TRBV24-1 and TRBJ2-4, with 11 positions matching TRBD2. CDR3 length: 19 residues. Germline-derived CDR1 and CDR2 are KGHDR and SFDVKD. This CDR3 reads CAASDSRTLAGAGKNIQYF. DNA for the CDR3: TGTGCCGCCAGTGATTCTAGGACACTAGCGGGAGCTGGCAAAAACATTCAGTACTTC.

The chain recombines TRBV14 with TRBJ2-7, with TRBD2 as a possible D gene (5 bases). Germline assignment: CDR1 SGHDN and CDR2 FVKESK. V was trimmed by 3 bases and J by 2 bases, leaving 11 bases between them. CDR3 length: 14 amino acids. The CDR3 region is CASSQRVLPYEQYF. The CDR3 DNA follows: TGTGCCAGCAGCCAGAGGGTCCTACCCTACGAGCAGTACTTC.

V and J are TRBV21-1 and TRBJ1-5; the table names TRBD1, a call not compared with the DNA. TRBV21-1 is noted as a pseudogene. The CDR3 sequence is 17 residues long. The CDR3 protein is CASGGRDSQIRNQPQHF. The CDR3 DNA sequence: TGTGCCAGCGGCGGCCGGGACAGTCAAATACGCAATCAGCCCCAGCATTTT.

V usage is TRBV24-1 and J usage is TRBJ2-7, with D perhaps being TRBD1 or TRBD2 (5 bases each). The ends were cut back, 2 bases at V and 6 bases at J, with 7 bases in the middle. In germline, CDR1 is KGHDR, CDR2 SFDVKD. The CDR3 has 12 amino acids. CDR3 in DNA: TGTGCCACCAGTGATTCAGGGACCGAGCAGTACTTC. Translated, it gives CATSDSGTEQYF.

This clonotype was counted at least ten times. The chain is built from TRBV28 and TRBJ2-6; D not certain. V lost 4 bases and J 0 bases, leaving 10 bases between the germline ends. CDR3 size: 16 residues. Germline V lookup: CDR1 MDHEN, CDR2 SYDVKM. The CDR3 is CASSSLDPSGANVLTF. The DNA for the CDR3 is TGTGCCAGCAGTTCCCTCGACCCCTCTGGGGCCAACGTCCTGACTTTC.

For this clonotype: The germline gene is not matched at one end of the junction; a read error may be the cause. V gene TRBV28 combines with J gene TRBJ1-6, with a tentative D call TRBD1 (5 bases). CDR3 size: 18 residues. Germline V gene data show CDR1 as MDHEN and CDR2 as SYDVKM. The CDR3 bases are TGTGCCGGCAGAGGCAGGGATATACCGAGCTCCTATAATTCACCCCTCCACTTT. Its protein product is CAGRGRDIPSSYNSPLHF.

The sample holds many counts of this clonotype. V usage is TRBV6-5 and J usage is TRBJ2-2; maybe TRBD1 (6 bases). The germline V gene encodes CDR1 MNHEY and CDR2 SVGAGI. V was clipped by 6 bases and J by 5 bases, with 13 bases between them. This CDR3 spans 14 amino acids. CDR3 sequence: CASSYRVGTGELFF. CDR3 in DNA: TGTGCCAGCAGCTACAGGGTGGGGACCGGGGAGCTGTTTTTT.

The rearrangement links TRBV3-1 to TRBJ2-7, with D maybe TRBD1 (6 bases). This CDR3 spans 14 amino acids. Trimming took off 5 bases at V and 2 bases at J, with 13 bases between the two ends. Per germline, CDR1 LGHDT and CDR2 YNNKEL (reference sequence). CDR3 in DNA: TGTGCCAGCAGCTTCGCGACAGGTCCCTACGAGCAGTACTTC. Translation: CASSFATGPYEQYF.

Comments on this clonotype: Sequence at one end of the junction differs from germline and may be a read error. The genes are TRBV14 and TRBJ2-2; TRBD2 matches at 9 bases. The CDR3 spans 14 residues. Germline CDR1 SGHDN, CDR2 FVKESK. In nucleotides, the CDR3 is TGTGCCAGCAGGACTAGCGGTTACACCGGGGAGCTGTCTTTT. This gives the protein CASRTSGYTGELSF.

Comments on this clonotype: Given a much more abundant clone one base away, this may be a read error. The V gene is TRBV10-2, the J gene TRBJ2-2; 7 bases map to TRBD2. Germline V CDR1 and CDR2: WSHSY, SAAADI. The CDR3 is made up of 16 amino acids. The DNA of the CDR3 is TGCGCCAGCGGTGAGGCGGGACTAACGAACACCGGGGAGCTGTTTTTT. The encoded protein is CASGEAGLTNTGELFF.

The table lists this clonotype with many counts. The J gene is TRBJ1-5, the V gene TRBV20-1, with a tentative D call TRBD1 (5 bases). Looked up from germline, CDR1 is DFQATT and CDR2 is SNEGSKA (reference sequence). This CDR3 contains 16 residues. For the CDR3, the DNA is TGCAGCGCAGGGATTAAGGGGCGATGGAGCAATCAGCCCCAGCATTTT. Its translation: CSAGIKGRWSNQPQHF.

This clonotype occurred a few times. The chain uses TRBV2 and TRBJ2-1; D may be TRBD1 (5 bases). There are 17 residues in the CDR3. V lost 1 base and J 4 bases, leaving 17 bases between the germline ends. Germline V gene data show CDR1 as SNHLY and CDR2 as FYNNEI. The CDR3 region has the DNA TGTGCCAGCAGTGAAGGCTGGGGCCAAACCCCTTACAATGAGCAGTTCTTC. It yields the protein CASSEGWGQTPYNEQFF. Supplemented by reference TRBV2 and TRBJ2-1, the full variable domain reads EPEVTQTPSHQVTQMGQEVILRCVPISNHLYFYWYRQILGQKVEFLVSFYNNEISEKSEIFDDQFSVERPDGSNFTLKIRSTKLEDSAMYFCASSEGWGQTPYNEQFFGPGTRLTVL.

At least ten counts were recorded for this clonotype. This chain connects TRBV4-3 to TRBJ2-7, with D perhaps TRBD1 or TRBD2 (5 bases each). CDR1 LGHNA and CDR2 YSLEER come from the germline V gene. This CDR3 is 16 amino acids long. Trimming cost V 3 bases and J 6 bases, with 21 bases left between them. As DNA, the CDR3 is TGCGCCAGCAGCCAGGGGCGCGGAGGTCCTCGGGCCGAGCAGTACTTC. Translating gives CASSQGRGGPRAEQYF.